The TCR beta chain under discussion was sequenced for a study of T cells in Graves' hyperthyroidism and ophthalmopathy. From RNA transcripts, TCR beta CDR3 regions were amplified. With the HTBI primer set, the TCR CDR3 went through a first round of RT-PCR. TCRdb reprocessed the multiplex PCR reads with MiXCR, giving one entry per CDR3 protein. The top ten hold 39% of the sample, which has about 300,000 distinct CDR3 sequences, roughly 18% seen once. This clonotype showed up just a few times. Its antigen is still unknown. Study-wide results and limits: The model identified upcoming ophthalmopathy a median approximately six months ahead of onset.

CDR1 and CDR2 (germline): KGHSH, LQKENI. The CDR3 is 15 residues long. Trimming took off 3 bases at V and 4 bases at J, with 15 bases between the two ends. The diagnostic basis comprised clinical symptoms, serum thyroxine and TRAb, thyroid ultrasound and orbital computed tomography. The chain couples TRBV18 to TRBJ2-5, with a possible D match to TRBD2 (6 bases). The sample taken for sequencing was blood. The source of this sequence is a man aged 50 to 60 with Graves' ophthalmopathy. CDR3 in amino acids: CASSPFSGLRETQYF. The CDR3 bases are TGTGCCAGCTCACCGTTTTCGGGACTCAGAGAGACCCAGTACTTC.